These 7 T cell receptor beta chains share one sample of origin, sequenced in a study of metastatic and nonmetastatic thyroid tumors (dated by TCRdb to the early 2020s). Libraries were built with PCR. The data were produced on an Illumina HiSeq 4000. TCRdb reprocessing: public reads trimmed at Q25 with fastp, clones called with MiXCR, in-frame beta chains kept. The sample contains fewer than 40,000 clones, about 17% of them found a single time. Roughly 5.6% of the sample rests with the top ten. None of the patients had been given any treatment before thyroid surgery. Sequenced: blood. The receptors derive from a male donor with papillary thyroid cancer or a benign thyroid nodule (not recorded which). Some clones in this sample may be carry-over from other donors' samples.

The V and J genes are TRBV5-1 and TRBJ1-2; the D gene is possibly TRBD1 (5 bases). Trimming cost V 0 bases and J 4 bases, with 13 bases left between them. Germline loops: CDR1 SGHRS, CDR2 YFSETQ. The CDR3 spans 15 residues. The CDR3 protein is CASSLATRGTYGYTF. The CDR3 DNA reads TGCGCCAGCAGCTTGGCCACGAGGGGCACCTATGGCTACACCTTC. Looking up the rest from reference TRBV5-1 and TRBJ1-2 gives the full variable domain: KAGVTQTPRYLIKTRGQQVTLSCSPISGHRSVSWYQQTPGQGLQFLFEYFSETQRNKGNFPGRFSGRQFSNSRSEMNVSTLELGDSALYLCASSLATRGTYGYTFGSGTRLTVV.

V gene TRBV6-1 combines with J gene TRBJ1-1; D unclear. Per germline, CDR1 MNHNS and CDR2 SASEGT. There are 13 residues in the CDR3. Trimming cost V 2 bases and J 8 bases, with 12 bases left between them. This chain's CDR3 is CASSEQVFTEAFF. In DNA, the CDR3 is TGTGCCAGCAGTGAACAGGTGTTCACCGAAGCTTTCTTT.

This clone occurred a few times. A much bigger clone sits one base away, suggesting this may be a read error. The chain recombines TRBV10-3 with TRBJ2-3, with D possibly TRBD1 on 5 matching bases. Between the trimmed V and J ends, which lost 6 bases and 0 bases, there was a span of 13 bases. Germline values: CDR1 ENHRY, CDR2 SYGVKD. CDR3 length equals 15 residues. This CDR3 is CAIRDSVASTDTQYF. The CDR3 bases are TGTGCCATCAGAGACAGCGTAGCTAGCACAGATACGCAGTATTTT.

The chain links TRBV5-4 to TRBJ1-3; no clear D. The CDR3 has 14 amino acids. In germline, CDR1 is SGHNT, CDR2 YYREEE (reference sequence). Trimming took off 0 bases at V and 1 base at J, with 5 bases between the two ends. CDR3 bases: TGTGCCAGCAGCTTGGATAAATCTGGAAACACCATATATTTT. Encoded protein: CASSLDKSGNTIYF.

This clone was seen a handful of times. The V gene is TRBV6-1, the J gene TRBJ2-2; D unresolved. Deletions cut 5 bases from V and 0 bases from J, with 7 bases between. The CDR3 is 14 residues long. Germline V gene sequence: CDR1 MNHNS, CDR2 SASEGT. The CDR3 bases are TGTGCCAGCAGTCTCTTAGCGAACACCGGGGAGCTGTTTTTT. Protein product: CASSLLANTGELFF.

This clone was seen ten or more times. This chain links TRBV5-1 with TRBJ1-4; D remains ambiguous. Trimming stripped 7 bases from V and 3 bases from J, with 16 bases between. CDR1 SGHRS and CDR2 YFSETQ come from the germline V gene. The CDR3 has 15 amino acids. The CDR3 coding sequence is TGCGCCAGCTGCCCTTCAGGTCGGGCTAATGAAAAACTGTTTTTT. Protein sequence: CASCPSGRANEKLFF.

The chain recombines TRBV12-3 or TRBV12-4 with TRBJ1-2, with TRBD1 matching 11 bases. The ends lost 2 bases at V and 6 bases at J; junction bases unmatched: 5. The length of the CDR3 is 15 residues. CDR3 in DNA: TGTGCCAGCAGTTTACCGGGACAGGGGGGAGATGGCTACACCTTC. Amino acid sequence: CASSLPGQGGDGYTF.